This T cell receptor beta chain originates from a study of blood T cells in healthy people across ages. The use of a sample-barcoded 5' primer and a J-beta primer mix characterized a second PCR of roughly 7 to 12 cycles. TCRdb reanalysed the 5' RACE reads using MiXCR and keeps one entry per CDR3 protein. The sample shows fewer than 800,000 distinct CDR3 sequences, 25% of them seen only once. This clonotype was seen only a few times. This sample also appeared in a second study, on T cells of mothers and their children.

Specimen: blood. The sequence came from a boy younger than 18 in good health.

The DNA of the CDR3 is TGCGCCAGCAGCTCCGGTGAGGGGAGTCAGACCCAGTACTTC. Translating gives CASSSGEGSQTQYF. The chain has TRBV5-1 and TRBJ2-5, with D perhaps TRBD1 or TRBD2 (5 bases each). Between the trimmed V and J ends, which lost 3 bases and 6 bases, there was a span of 15 bases. Looked up from germline, CDR1 is SGHRS and CDR2 is YFSETQ. The CDR3 runs to 14 residues.